This TCR beta chain was sequenced for a study of blood T cell repertoires in COVID-19. Study details: Samples came from the United States, Italy and Spain, spanning acute and convalescent COVID-19. Nucleic acid was either cDNA or gDNA, and it came from T cells, B-cell-depleted T cells, or PBMCs.

Per the study methods: Estimation of nucleated cell counts relied on the amplification of reference gene primers. Profiled with immunoSEQ multiplex PCR; TCRdb holds only in-frame clones, not every one. From that table come the V and J calls and clone size; the DNA was used to work out D and trimming. Of 150,000 to 200,000 clones listed, 84% are singletons. Germline assignment: CDR1 SQVTM and CDR2 ANQGSEA. There are 14 residues in the CDR3. V lost 3 bases and J lost 5; bases outside the gene matches: 8. Sequencing was done on a sample of peripheral blood. The clonotype originates from a human donor in a cohort sampled during active COVID-19. The chain employs TRBV29-1 and TRBJ1-1, with 8 bases identical to TRBD1. CDR3 sequence: CSVDRQGAGTEAFF. CDR3 bases: TGCAGCGTTGATCGGCAGGGGGCGGGTACTGAAGCTTTCTTT. Based on the CDR3 plus reference TRBV29-1 and TRBJ1-1, the full variable domain is SAVISQKPSRDICQRGTSLTIQCQVDSQVTMMFWYRQQPGQSLTLIATANQGSEATYESGFVIDKFPISRPNLTFSTLTVSNMSPEDSSIYLCSVDRQGAGTEAFFGQGTRLTVV.